This T cell receptor beta chain was obtained from a study of T cell repertoires in cytomegalovirus infection. General study findings and limits: Carriers of CMV plus the relevant HLA were identified by cumulative public TCR beta family frequency. HLA-C-restricted CMV-specific TCR beta clonotypes prevailed in the ex vivo response.

To note about this clonotype: Its antigen is unknown.

Using its own MiXCR run on the reads, TCRdb lists one record per CDR3 protein. The table lists roughly 920,000 distinct CDR3 sequences, about a third of them singletons. V was clipped by 1 base and J by 5 bases, with 12 bases between them. The CDR3 consists of 15 residues. This receptor was taken from a human donor in good health (CMV status not recorded). Some clones in this sample may be carry-over from other donors' samples. Sequenced here: cultured CD8+ T cells from PBMCs, sampled from culture after CMV antigen stimulation. This chain uses TRBV12-3 or TRBV12-4 with TRBJ1-5; a weak D match, TRBD1 (6 bases). The CDR3 nucleotides read TGTGCCAGCAGTTTAGGTACAGGGCGGCATCAGCCCCAGCATTTT. Translating it yields CASSLGTGRHQPQHF.